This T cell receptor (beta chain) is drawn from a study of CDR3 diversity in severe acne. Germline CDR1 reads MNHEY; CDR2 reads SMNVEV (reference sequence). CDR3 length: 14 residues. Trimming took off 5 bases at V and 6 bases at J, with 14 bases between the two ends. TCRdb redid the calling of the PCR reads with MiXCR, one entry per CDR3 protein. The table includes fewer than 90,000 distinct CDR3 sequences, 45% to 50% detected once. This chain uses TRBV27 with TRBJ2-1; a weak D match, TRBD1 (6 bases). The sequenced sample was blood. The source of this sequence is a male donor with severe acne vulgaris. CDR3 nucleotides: TGTGCCAGCAGTCCGTTGACAGGTACCAATGAGCAGTTCTTC. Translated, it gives CASSPLTGTNEQFF.